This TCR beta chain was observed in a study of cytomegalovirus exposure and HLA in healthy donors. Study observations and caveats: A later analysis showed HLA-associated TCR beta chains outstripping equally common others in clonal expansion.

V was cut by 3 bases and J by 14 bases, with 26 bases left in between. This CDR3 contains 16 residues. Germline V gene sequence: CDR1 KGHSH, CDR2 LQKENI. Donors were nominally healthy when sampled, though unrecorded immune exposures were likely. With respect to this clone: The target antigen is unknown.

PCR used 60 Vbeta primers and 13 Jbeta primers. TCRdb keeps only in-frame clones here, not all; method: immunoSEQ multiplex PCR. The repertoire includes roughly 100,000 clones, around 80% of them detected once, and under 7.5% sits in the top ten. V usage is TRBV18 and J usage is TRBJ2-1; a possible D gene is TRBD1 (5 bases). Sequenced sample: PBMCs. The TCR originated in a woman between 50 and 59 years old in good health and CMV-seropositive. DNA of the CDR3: TGTGCCAGCTCACCGCTAAATGGGGATAGACAGACGGGTGAGTTCTTC. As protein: CASSPLNGDRQTGEFF.